This record covers a single T cell receptor (beta chain). This sample is part of a study of Tregs in tolerant kidney transplant recipients. There are 10 residues in the CDR3. The germline CDR1 and CDR2 sequences are DFQATT and SNEGSKA (reference sequence). V lost 5 bases and J 6 bases, leaving 8 bases between the germline ends. TCRdb's table, derived via immunoSEQ multiplex PCR, lists solely in-frame clones and lacks some. Among under 300,000 clones listed, 80% to 85% were seen once. This rearrangement joins TRBV20-1 to TRBJ2-7, with unresolved D. The sequencing input was CD4+ T cells from blood. The clonotype comes from a human donor in good health. For the CDR3, the DNA is TGCAGTGCTCTCTTTGTCGAGCAGTACTTC. As protein: CSALFVEQYF.